These 11 T cell receptor beta chains were all obtained from the same sample, sequenced in a study of OX40 agonist ivuxolimab in advanced cancers. Generated by immunoSEQ multiplex PCR, the TCRdb table keeps only in-frame clones and is missing some. The table includes around 22,000 clones, approximately 85% detected once. The sequencing used CD4+ or CD8+ T cells sorted from blood, collected in a trial of the OX40 agonist ivuxolimab. These receptors came from an adult with an advanced solid tumor such as melanoma, head and neck, liver or kidney cancer.

J is TRBJ1-3 and V is TRBV7-2, with D maybe TRBD1 (5 bases). The germline CDR1 and CDR2 sequences are SGHTA and FQGNSA. The CDR3 is 15 amino acids. The V end lost 5 bases, the J end lost 0 bases, and 11 bases lay between the germline ends. The CDR3 DNA reads TGTGCCAGCAGCCAGAGGGACTTCTCTGGAAACACCATATATTTT. Protein: CASSQRDFSGNTIYF.

This chain uses TRBV9 with TRBJ2-4, with D perhaps matching TRBD2 (5 bases). V lost 3 bases, J lost 0 bases, and 7 bases lay in between. From germline, CDR1 is SGDLS and CDR2 YYNGEE. This CDR3 spans 14 amino acids. The CDR3 DNA reads TGTGCCAGCAGCGCCGGGGTAGCCAAAAACATTCAGTACTTC. This encodes CASSAGVAKNIQYF.

J is TRBJ1-2 and V is TRBV18; D is unresolved. This CDR3 is built from 12 residues. Germline V gene lookup returns CDR1 KGHSH and CDR2 LQKENI. The V gene lost 6 bases and the J gene lost 8 bases, with 13 bases spanning the gap. In DNA form, the CDR3 reads TGTGCCAGCTCCCCCCCACTGGGGGGCTACACCTTC. It translates to CASSPPLGGYTF.

V is TRBV7-2 and J is TRBJ2-7, with no clear D. In germline, CDR1 is SGHTA, CDR2 FQGNSA. This CDR3 spans 13 amino acids. Trimming left V 3 bases short and J 3 bases short, with 9 bases between. CDR3 coding DNA: TGTGCCAGCAGCTTCAAGCAACTCTACGAGCAGTACTTC. Translating it yields CASSFKQLYEQYF.

In its sample, this clone was seen a few times. The chain couples TRBV2 to TRBJ2-3; the D gene could be TRBD1 or TRBD2 (6 bases each). The germline CDR1 and CDR2 sequences are SNHLY and FYNNEI. The V gene lost 6 bases and the J gene lost 3 bases, with 13 bases spanning the gap. CDR3 size: 14 residues. The CDR3: CASRIGGLTDTQYF. The CDR3, as DNA: TGTGCCAGCAGGATAGGGGGGCTGACAGATACGCAGTATTTT.

This chain joins TRBV5-1 and TRBJ2-5, with a possible D match to TRBD1 (5 bases). Matching the DNA end better, TRBJ2-7 makes the J call doubtful. This CDR3 contains 12 residues. The germline gives CDR1 SGHRS, CDR2 YFSETQ. In nucleotides, the CDR3 is TGCGCCAGCAGCTTGGAGGGGTACGAGCAGTACTTC. Encoded protein: CASSLEGYEQYF.

This chain connects TRBV4-3 to TRBJ1-1, with D uncertain. Trimming shortened V by 2 bases and J by 5 bases, and 9 bases separated the two germline ends. In germline, CDR1 is LGHNA, CDR2 YSLEER. This CDR3 has 13 residues. The CDR3 protein is CASSQRAETEAFF. The CDR3 bases are TGCGCCAGCAGCCAAAGAGCAGAGACTGAAGCTTTCTTT.

This clone was seen once. This chain links TRBV2 with TRBJ1-5; the D gene is possibly TRBD1 (5 bases). The CDR3 is made up of 15 amino acids. The germline V gene has CDR1 SNHLY and CDR2 FYNNEI. Trimming left V 6 bases short and J 0 bases short, with 12 bases between. CDR3 amino acids: CASRKDSYSNQPQHF. Here the CDR3 DNA reads TGTGCCAGCAGGAAAGACAGCTATAGCAATCAGCCCCAGCATTTT.

The rearrangement joins TRBV19 to TRBJ2-7, with 8 positions matching TRBD1. The CDR3 spans 16 residues. The junction had 7 bases not matched to a gene; V was cut back by 0 bases and J by 3 bases. The germline gives CDR1 LNHDA, CDR2 SQIVND (reference sequence). CDR3 DNA sequence: TGTGCCAGTAGTATAGATTCCGGGACAGGCAGCTACGAGCAGTACTTC. Its protein product is CASSIDSGTGSYEQYF.

The rearrangement joins TRBV7-6 to TRBJ2-3, with D possibly being TRBD2 (5 bases). This CDR3 spans 14 amino acids. CDR1 and CDR2 (germline): SGHVS, FNYEAQ. V dropped 2 bases and J dropped 1 base, with 7 bases sitting between them. For the CDR3, the DNA is TGTGCCAGCAGCTTAAGTAGCGGCACAGATACGCAGTATTTT. Translated, it gives CASSLSSGTDTQYF.

This clone was counted between two and nine times. The rearrangement links TRBV9 to TRBJ1-1; D gene uncertain. Trimming pared 0 bases from V and 5 bases from J, leaving 8 bases between. CDR1 and CDR2 from the germline V gene are SGDLS and YYNGEE. The CDR3 extends over 13 amino acids. The DNA of the CDR3 is TGTGCCAGCAGCGTAGGGGCCGATACTGAAGCTTTCTTT. Translation gives CASSVGADTEAFF.